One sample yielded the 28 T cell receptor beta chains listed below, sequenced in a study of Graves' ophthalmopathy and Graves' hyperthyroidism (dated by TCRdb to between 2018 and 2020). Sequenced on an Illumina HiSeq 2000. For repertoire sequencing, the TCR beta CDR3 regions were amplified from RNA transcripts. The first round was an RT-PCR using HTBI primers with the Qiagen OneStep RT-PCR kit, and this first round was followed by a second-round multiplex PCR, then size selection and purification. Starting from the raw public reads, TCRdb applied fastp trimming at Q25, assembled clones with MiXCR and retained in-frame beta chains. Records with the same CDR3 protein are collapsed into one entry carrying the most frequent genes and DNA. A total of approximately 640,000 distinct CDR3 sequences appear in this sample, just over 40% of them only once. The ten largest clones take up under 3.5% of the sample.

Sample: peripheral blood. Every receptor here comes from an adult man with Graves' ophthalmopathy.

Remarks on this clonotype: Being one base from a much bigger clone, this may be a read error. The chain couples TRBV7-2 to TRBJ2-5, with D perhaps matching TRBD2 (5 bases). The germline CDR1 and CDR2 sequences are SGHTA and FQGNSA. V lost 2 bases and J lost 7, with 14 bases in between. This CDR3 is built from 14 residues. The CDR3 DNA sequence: TGTGCCAGCAGCTTATCACGGGGATTAGGGACCCAGTACTTC. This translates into CASSLSRGLGTQYF.

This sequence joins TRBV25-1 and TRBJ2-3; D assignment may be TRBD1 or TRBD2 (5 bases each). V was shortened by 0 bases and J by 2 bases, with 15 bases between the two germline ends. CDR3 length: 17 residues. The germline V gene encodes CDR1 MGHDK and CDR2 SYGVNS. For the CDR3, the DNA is TGTGCCAGCAGTGAATATCCCCGAGGGACGGACACAGATACGCAGTATTTT. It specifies CASSEYPRGTDTDTQYF.

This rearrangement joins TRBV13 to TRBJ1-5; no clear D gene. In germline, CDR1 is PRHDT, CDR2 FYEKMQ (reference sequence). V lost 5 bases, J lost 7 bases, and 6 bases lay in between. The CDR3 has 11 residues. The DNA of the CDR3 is TGTGCCAGCAGCGTGGGACAGCCCCAGCATTTT. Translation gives CASSVGQPQHF.

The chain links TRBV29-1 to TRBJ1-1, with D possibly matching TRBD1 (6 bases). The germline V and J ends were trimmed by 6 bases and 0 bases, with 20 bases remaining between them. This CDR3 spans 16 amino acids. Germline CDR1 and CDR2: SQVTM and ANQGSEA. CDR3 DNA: TGCAGCGTCGGTGGGGGCAGGTGGTACGTGAACACTGAAGCTTTCTTT. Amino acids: CSVGGGRWYVNTEAFF.

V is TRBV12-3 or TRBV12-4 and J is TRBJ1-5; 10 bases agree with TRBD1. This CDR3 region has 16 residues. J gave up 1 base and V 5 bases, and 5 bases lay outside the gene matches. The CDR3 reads CASSQLGQGSNQPQHF. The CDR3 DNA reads TGTGCCAGCAGTCAATTGGGACAGGGGAGCAATCAGCCCCAGCATTTT.

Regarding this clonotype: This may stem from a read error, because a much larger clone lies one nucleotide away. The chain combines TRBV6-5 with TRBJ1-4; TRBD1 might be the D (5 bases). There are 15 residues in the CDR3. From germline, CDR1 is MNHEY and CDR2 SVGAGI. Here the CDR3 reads CASSYSSGANEKLLF. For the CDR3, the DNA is TGTGCCAGCAGTTACTCGAGTGGGGCTAATGAAAAACTGCTTTTT.

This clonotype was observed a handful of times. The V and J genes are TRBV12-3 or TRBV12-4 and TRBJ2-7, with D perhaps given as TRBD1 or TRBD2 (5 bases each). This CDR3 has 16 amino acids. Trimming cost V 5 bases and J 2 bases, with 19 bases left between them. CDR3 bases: TGTGCCAGCAGTCGTACTTCGGGACGGAAGACCTACGAGCAGTACTTC. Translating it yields CASSRTSGRKTYEQYF.

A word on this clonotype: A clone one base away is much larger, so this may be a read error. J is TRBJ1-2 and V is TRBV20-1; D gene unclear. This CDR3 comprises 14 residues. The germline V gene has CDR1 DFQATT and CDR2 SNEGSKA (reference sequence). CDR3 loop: CSAKIGLAEGGHTF. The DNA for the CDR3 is TGCAGTGCTAAGATCGGACTAGCCGAGGGTGGCCACACCTTC.

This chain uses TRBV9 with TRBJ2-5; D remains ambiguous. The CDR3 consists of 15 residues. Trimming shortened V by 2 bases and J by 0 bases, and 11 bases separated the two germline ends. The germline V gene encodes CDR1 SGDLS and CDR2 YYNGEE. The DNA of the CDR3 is TGTGCCAGCAGCGTTGAAACAGCGCACCAAGAGACCCAGTACTTC. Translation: CASSVETAHQETQYF.

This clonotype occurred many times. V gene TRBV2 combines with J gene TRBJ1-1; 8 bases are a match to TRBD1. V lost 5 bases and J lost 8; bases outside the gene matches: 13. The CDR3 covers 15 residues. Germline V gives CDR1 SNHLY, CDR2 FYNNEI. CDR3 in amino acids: CASSLDPTGGWEAFF. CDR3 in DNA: TGTGCCAGCAGTCTCGACCCTACAGGGGGTTGGGAAGCTTTCTTT. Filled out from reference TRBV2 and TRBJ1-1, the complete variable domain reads EPEVTQTPSHQVTQMGQEVILRCVPISNHLYFYWYRQILGQKVEFLVSFYNNEISEKSEIFDDQFSVERPDGSNFTLKIRSTKLEDSAMYFCASSLDPTGGWEAFFGQGTRLTVV.

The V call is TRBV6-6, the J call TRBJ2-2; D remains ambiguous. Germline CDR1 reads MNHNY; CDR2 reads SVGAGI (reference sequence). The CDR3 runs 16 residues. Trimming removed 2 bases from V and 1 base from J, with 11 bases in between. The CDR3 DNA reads TGTGCCAGCAGTTACCCCGGCGGACGGAACACCGGGGAGCTGTTTTTT. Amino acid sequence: CASSYPGGRNTGELFF.

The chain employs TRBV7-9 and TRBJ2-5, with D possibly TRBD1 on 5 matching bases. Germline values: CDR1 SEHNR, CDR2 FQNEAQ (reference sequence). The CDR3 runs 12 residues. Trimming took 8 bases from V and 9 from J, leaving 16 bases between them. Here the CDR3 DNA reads TGTGCCAGCGGACCGATATTGGGGCCCCAGTACTTC. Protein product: CASGPILGPQYF.

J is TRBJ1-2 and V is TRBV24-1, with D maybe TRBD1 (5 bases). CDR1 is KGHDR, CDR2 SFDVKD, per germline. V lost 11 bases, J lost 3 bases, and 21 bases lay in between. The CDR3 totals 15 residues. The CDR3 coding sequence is TGTGCCAGCAGCCAATGGACAACGAGGGACTATGGCTACACCTTC. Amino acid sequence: CASSQWTTRDYGYTF.

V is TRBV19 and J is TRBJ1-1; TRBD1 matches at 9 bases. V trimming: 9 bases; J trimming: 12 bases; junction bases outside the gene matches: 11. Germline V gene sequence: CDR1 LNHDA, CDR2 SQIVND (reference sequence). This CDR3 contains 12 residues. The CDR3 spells CASHPGQGRTFF. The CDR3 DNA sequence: TGTGCCAGCCACCCGGGACAGGGAAGAACTTTCTTT.

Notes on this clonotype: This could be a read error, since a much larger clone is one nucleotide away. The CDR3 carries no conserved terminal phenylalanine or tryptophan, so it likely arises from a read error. CDR3 amino acids: CASSQEGGDREIGGYGYTS. CDR3 coding DNA: TGCGCCAGCAGCCAAGAAGGAGGGGACAGGGAAATCGGCGGGTATGGCTACACCTCC. This chain joins TRBV25-1 and TRBJ1-2; 9 bases line up with TRBD1. The CDR3 extends over 19 amino acids. CDR1 and CDR2 from the germline V gene are MGHDK and SYGVNS.

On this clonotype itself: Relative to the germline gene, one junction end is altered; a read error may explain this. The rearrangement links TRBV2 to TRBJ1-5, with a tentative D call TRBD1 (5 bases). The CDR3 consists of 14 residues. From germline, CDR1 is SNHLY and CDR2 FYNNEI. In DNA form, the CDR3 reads TGTGCCATCAGTGAGTGGAGGGGACCTCAGCCCCAGCATTTT. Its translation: CAISEWRGPQPQHF.

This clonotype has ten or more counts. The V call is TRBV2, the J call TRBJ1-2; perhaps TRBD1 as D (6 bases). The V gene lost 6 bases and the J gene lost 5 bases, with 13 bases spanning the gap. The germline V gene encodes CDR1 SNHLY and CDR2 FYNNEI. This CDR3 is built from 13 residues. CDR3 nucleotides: TGTGCCAGCAGGGTTACAGGGAGATATGGCTACACCTTC. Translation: CASRVTGRYGYTF.

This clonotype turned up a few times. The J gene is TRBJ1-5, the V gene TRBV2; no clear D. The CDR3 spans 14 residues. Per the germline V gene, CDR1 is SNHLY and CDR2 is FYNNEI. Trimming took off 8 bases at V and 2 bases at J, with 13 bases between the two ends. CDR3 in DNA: TGTGCCAGCCAAGTTCGGGAGGGCAATCAGCCCCAGCATTTT. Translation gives CASQVREGNQPQHF.

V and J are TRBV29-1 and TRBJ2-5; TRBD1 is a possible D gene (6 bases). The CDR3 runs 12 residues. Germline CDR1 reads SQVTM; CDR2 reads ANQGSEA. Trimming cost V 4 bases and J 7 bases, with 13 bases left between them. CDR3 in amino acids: CSVVTGASTQYF. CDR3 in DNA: TGCAGCGTTGTGACAGGAGCGTCGACCCAGTACTTC.

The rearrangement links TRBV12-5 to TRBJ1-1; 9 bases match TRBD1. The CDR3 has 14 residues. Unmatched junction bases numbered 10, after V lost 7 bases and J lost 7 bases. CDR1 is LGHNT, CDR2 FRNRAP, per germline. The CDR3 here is CASDPGQGRDEAFF. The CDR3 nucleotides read TGTGCTAGTGACCCCGGACAGGGGAGGGATGAAGCTTTCTTT.

The CDR3 nucleotides are TGTGCCAGCAGCCAGTCGGGGGGGTTCCAAGAGACCCAGTACTTC. Protein product: CASSQSGGFQETQYF. The chain joins TRBV5-4 to TRBJ2-5; 8 bases match TRBD2. Germline trimming cut 4 bases from V and 1 base from J; bases unmatched to any gene: 6. Germline lookup yields CDR1 SGHNT and CDR2 YYREEE (reference sequence). CDR3 length: 15 residues.

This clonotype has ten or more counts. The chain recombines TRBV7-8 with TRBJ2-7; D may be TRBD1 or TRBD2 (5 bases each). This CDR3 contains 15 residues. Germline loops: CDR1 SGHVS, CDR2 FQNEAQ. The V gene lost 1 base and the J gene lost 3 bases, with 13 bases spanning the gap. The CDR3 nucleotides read TGTGCCAGCAGCTTAGAAGGGGACCGAGTCTACGAGCAGTACTTC. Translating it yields CASSLEGDRVYEQYF.

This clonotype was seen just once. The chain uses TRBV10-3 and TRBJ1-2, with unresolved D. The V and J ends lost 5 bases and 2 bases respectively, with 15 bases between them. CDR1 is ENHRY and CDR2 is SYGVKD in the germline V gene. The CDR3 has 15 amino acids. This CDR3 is CAISTSALINYGYTF. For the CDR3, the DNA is TGTGCCATCAGTACTTCCGCACTGATAAACTATGGCTACACCTTC.

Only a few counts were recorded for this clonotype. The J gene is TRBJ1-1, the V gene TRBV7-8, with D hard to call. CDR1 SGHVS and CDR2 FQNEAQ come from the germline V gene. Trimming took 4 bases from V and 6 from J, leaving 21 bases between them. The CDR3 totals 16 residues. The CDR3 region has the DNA TGTGCCAGCAGCTCCTATTTAGAGGTCGCCTCCTCTGAAGCTTTCTTT. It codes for CASSSYLEVASSEAFF.

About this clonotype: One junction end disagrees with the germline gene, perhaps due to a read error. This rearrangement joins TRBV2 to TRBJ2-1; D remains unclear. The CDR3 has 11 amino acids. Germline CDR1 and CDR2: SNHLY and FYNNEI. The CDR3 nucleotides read TGTGCCTGCAGTGTTGGGGATGAGCAGTTCTTC. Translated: CACSVGDEQFF.

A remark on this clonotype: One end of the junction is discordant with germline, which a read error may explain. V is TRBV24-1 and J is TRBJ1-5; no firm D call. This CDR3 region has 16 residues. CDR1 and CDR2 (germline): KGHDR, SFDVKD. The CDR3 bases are TGTGCCACCAGTGTCGCGACTAGCTTGGGCAATGAGCCCCAGCATTTT. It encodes CATSVATSLGNEPQHF.

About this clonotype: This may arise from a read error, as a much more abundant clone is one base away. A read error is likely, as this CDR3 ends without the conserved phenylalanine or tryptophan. This CDR3 is CASAGRRSYEQYC. As DNA, the CDR3 is TGTGCCAGCGCGGGACGGCGCTCCTACGAGCAGTACTGC. The chain combines TRBV12-3 or TRBV12-4 with TRBJ2-7, with D tentatively TRBD2 (6 bases). The V gene lost 8 bases and the J gene lost 0 bases, with 11 bases spanning the gap. The CDR3 extends over 13 amino acids.

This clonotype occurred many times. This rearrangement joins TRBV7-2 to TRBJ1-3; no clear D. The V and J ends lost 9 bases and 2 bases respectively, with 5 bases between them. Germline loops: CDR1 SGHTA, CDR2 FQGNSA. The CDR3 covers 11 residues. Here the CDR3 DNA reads TGTGCCAGTGAGACTGGAAACACCATATATTTT. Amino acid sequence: CASETGNTIYF.